The clone carrying this T cell receptor (beta chain) was found once. The sample comes from a study of blood T cell repertoires in COVID-19. From germline, CDR1 is SGHNT and CDR2 YYREEE (reference sequence). V gave up 1 base and J gave up 1 base, with 7 bases separating them. This CDR3 region has 14 residues. The repertoire was sequenced with immunoSEQ multiplex PCR; TCRdb's copy has only in-frame clones and lacks some. The table lists more than 200,000 clones, approximately 88% of them singletons. The chain recombines TRBV5-4 with TRBJ2-3, with D possibly TRBD1 on 6 matching bases. The sequence derives from a man in his forties with acute or convalescent COVID-19. The sequencing sample was made of peripheral blood. The CDR3 sequence is CASSLKGGTDTQYF. CDR3 nucleotides: TGTGCCAGCAGCTTGAAGGGGGGCACAGATACGCAGTATTTT. Full variable domain (outside the CDR3, taken from reference TRBV5-4 and TRBJ2-3): ETGVTQSPTHLIKTRGQQVTLRCSSQSGHNTVSWYQQALGQGPQFIFQYYREEENGRGNFPPRFSGLQFPNYSSELNVNALELDDSALYLCASSLKGGTDTQYFGPGTRLTVL.